This TCR beta chain appears in the sequencing data of a study of cytomegalovirus exposure and HLA in healthy donors. Whole-study findings and limits: The study listed 150 to 200 cytomegalovirus-associated TCR beta chains.

This clone was seen a handful of times. Its matching antigen is unknown. A junction boundary mismatches the germline segment, possibly from a read error. This CDR3 has 15 amino acids. Germline CDR1 is MNHEY and CDR2 is SMNVEV (reference sequence). Vbeta (60) and Jbeta (13) primers were used in the PCR. Clones were sequenced by immunoSEQ multiplex PCR, and TCRdb holds only the in-frame ones, with some missing. The sample has roughly 170,000 clones; over 65% are singletons. J is TRBJ2-4 and V is TRBV27; TRBD2 is a possible D gene (5 bases). The TCR comes from a female donor in good health and CMV-seronegative. The sample was PBMCs. The CDR3 protein is CASSLRGTAKNSQYF. Here the CDR3 DNA reads TGTGCCAGCAGTTTACGGGGAACAGCCAAAAACAGTCAGTACTTC.